The T cell receptor beta chain under discussion was sequenced for a study of shared clonotypes between healthy human individuals. The method was immunoSEQ multiplex PCR; TCRdb's version includes in-frame clones alone and lacks a portion of them. The repertoire consists of 2 million to 2.5 million clones, with 85% to 95% occurring once and the leading ten covering about 1.5%. The CDR3 has 13 amino acids. Per the germline V gene, CDR1 is SGHTA and CDR2 is FQGNSA. Trimming stripped 5 bases from V and 5 bases from J, with 12 bases between. CD45RO-negative, CCR7-positively selected cells formed the naive CD8 fraction, excluding terminally differentiated effector memory CD45RA+ cells.

The specimen sequenced was naive CD8+ T cells from PBMCs. The sequence came from a man aged 18-30 years in good health. Some clones in this sample may be carry-over from other donors' samples. The chain links TRBV7-2 to TRBJ1-2; D remains ambiguous. CDR3 DNA sequence: TGTGCCAGCAGCGCCGGACGTGGATATGGCTACACCTTC. Translated: CASSAGRGYGYTF.